This TCR beta chain is drawn from a study of technical replicates of blood from a handful of donors. CDR3 size: 15 residues. V trimming: 3 bases; J trimming: 7 bases; junction bases outside the gene matches: 6. Germline V lookup: CDR1 LNHDA, CDR2 SQIVND (reference sequence). This clone was detected once. Libraries were prepared by immunoSEQ multiplex PCR; TCRdb keeps only in-frame clonotypes and omits some of them. The table records tens of thousands of clones, 85% to 95% of them present only once. The V and J genes are TRBV19 and TRBJ2-1; 10 bases match TRBD2. The TCR sequence derives from a human donor in good health. Sequencing was carried out using T cells isolated from PBMCs. CDR3 in amino acids: CASSMFLAGENEQFF. DNA for the CDR3: TGTGCCAGTAGTATGTTCCTAGCGGGGGAAAATGAGCAGTTCTTC.